These 14 T cell receptor beta chains share one sample of origin, sequenced in a study of T cells in Graves' hyperthyroidism and ophthalmopathy (dated by TCRdb to the late 2010s). Receptors were amplified or captured by multiplex PCR. The run used an Illumina HiSeq 2000. Amplification of TCR beta CDR3 regions was carried out from RNA transcripts. For the first round of RT-PCR on the TCR CDR3, the HTBI primer set was used together with the Qiagen OneStep RT-PCR kit. In TCRdb, the public reads were trimmed at Q25 with fastp and aligned with MiXCR, with productive beta chains retained. Entries that share a CDR3 protein sequence are merged under the most common genes and DNA. This sample holds 550,000 to 700,000 distinct CDR3 sequences; roughly 15% were observed only once. 3.5% to 4.5% of the sample lies in the top ten. Sequencing was done on a sample of blood. The receptors originated from a middle-aged woman with Graves' ophthalmopathy.

This clonotype was detected a few times. This chain connects TRBV12-3 or TRBV12-4 to TRBJ2-3; no reliable D call. This CDR3 contains 14 residues. V dropped 6 bases and J dropped 4 bases, with 14 bases sitting between them. The CDR3 sequence: CASRRSPSADTQYF. The CDR3 DNA reads TGTGCCAGCAGACGCTCCCCGAGCGCAGATACGCAGTATTTT.

This clonotype came up many times. The chain has TRBV6-5 and TRBJ1-2, with 9 bases aligning to TRBD1. The V and J ends lost 4 bases and 0 bases, in that order; junction bases with no gene match: 3. Looked up from germline, CDR1 is MNHEY and CDR2 is SVGAGI. The CDR3 length is 15 residues. The CDR3 is CASSFGQGSNYGYTF. CDR3 nucleotides: TGTGCCAGCAGTTTTGGACAGGGGTCTAACTATGGCTACACCTTC.

This clonotype was observed many times. J is TRBJ2-5 and V is TRBV7-2; 9 nucleotides agree with TRBD1. From germline, CDR1 is SGHTA and CDR2 FQGNSA. The CDR3 totals 16 residues. With 1 base clipped from V and 4 bases from J, the junction kept 7 bases outside the gene matches. As DNA, the CDR3 is TGTGCCAGCAGCTTAGAGGGACAGGGAGCAGGAGAGACCCAGTACTTC. Encoded protein: CASSLEGQGAGETQYF. Complete variable domain (other parts from reference TRBV7-2 and TRBJ2-5): GAGVSQSPSNKVTEKGKDVELRCDPISGHTALYWYRQSLGQGLEFLIYFQGNSAPDKSGLPSDRFSAERTGGSVSTLTIQRTQQEDSAVYLCASSLEGQGAGETQYFGPGTRLLVL.

The table lists this clonotype with many counts. The chain recombines TRBV6-5 with TRBJ2-7, with TRBD1 matching over 8 bases. CDR1 and CDR2 (germline): MNHEY, SVGAGI. CDR3 length: 16 amino acids. V trimming: 2 bases; J trimming: 6 bases; junction bases outside the gene matches: 12. CDR3 loop: CASSYRTGPSTREQYF. The CDR3 DNA sequence: TGTGCCAGCAGTTACCGGACAGGGCCGTCCACTCGCGAGCAGTACTTC.

This clonotype came up many times. The V gene is TRBV19, the J gene TRBJ1-1; D remains unclear. The CDR3 has 12 residues. The V gene lost 1 base and the J gene lost 11 bases, with 11 bases spanning the gap. CDR1 is LNHDA, CDR2 SQIVND, per germline (reference sequence). The chain's CDR3 is CASSIGGLGAFF. The DNA for the CDR3 is TGTGCCAGTAGTATAGGCGGGTTAGGGGCTTTCTTT.

With regard to this clonotype: Possible read error: a much larger clone is one base away. The CDR3 coding sequence is TGCACCAGCAGCTTGGGGGCGGGAGGTGGCGAGCAGTACTTC. As protein: CTSSLGAGGGEQYF. The chain recombines TRBV5-1 with TRBJ2-7; 8 positions agree with TRBD2. Germline V CDR1 and CDR2: SGHRS, YFSETQ. The CDR3 runs 14 residues.

The sample holds many counts of this clonotype. The chain is built from TRBV28 and TRBJ2-7; D may be TRBD2 (6 bases). Germline-derived CDR1 and CDR2 are MDHEN and SYDVKM. The V end lost 1 base, the J end lost 0 bases, and 10 bases lay between the germline ends. The CDR3 extends over 15 amino acids. The chain's CDR3 is CASSLYAGPSYEQYF. The CDR3 DNA is TGTGCCAGCAGTTTATATGCGGGACCCTCCTACGAGCAGTACTTC.

This chain connects TRBV29-1 to TRBJ1-2; D may be TRBD1 (5 bases). Trimming pared 7 bases from V and 2 bases from J, leaving 14 bases between. This CDR3 comprises 13 residues. The V gene's germline CDR1 is SQVTM and CDR2 ANQGSEA. The CDR3 DNA follows: TGCAGCGATTACTCCCCAGGGAACTATGGCTACACCTTC. Its translation: CSDYSPGNYGYTF. Complete variable domain (other parts from reference TRBV29-1 and TRBJ1-2): SAVISQKPSRDICQRGTSLTIQCQVDSQVTMMFWYRQQPGQSLTLIATANQGSEATYESGFVIDKFPISRPNLTFSTLTVSNMSPEDSSIYLCSDYSPGNYGYTFGSGTRLTVV.

J is TRBJ2-7 and V is TRBV4-1, with TRBD2 matching 7 bases. The CDR3 totals 15 residues. Trimming at V came to 1 base and at J to 0 bases, leaving 3 bases not matched to a gene. Germline V gene data show CDR1 as MGHRA and CDR2 as YSYEKL. This chain's CDR3 is CASSQGGGTSYEQYF. The CDR3 nucleotides are TGCGCCAGCAGCCAAGGGGGAGGGACCTCCTACGAGCAGTACTTC.

The genes are TRBV5-1 and TRBJ1-6; 7 bases fit TRBD1. The junction had 9 bases not matched to a gene; V was cut back by 2 bases and J by 1 base. From germline, CDR1 is SGHRS and CDR2 YFSETQ. The CDR3 runs 18 residues. The CDR3 spells CASSFSPLDRSYNSPLHF. CDR3 coding DNA: TGCGCCAGCAGCTTCTCCCCCCTGGACAGGTCCTATAATTCACCCCTCCACTTT.

V is TRBV5-8 and J is TRBJ2-5, with TRBD2 matching 8 bases. The V segment lost 5 bases and the J segment 4 bases; nucleotides outside the gene matches: 31. From germline, CDR1 is SGHTS and CDR2 YDEGEE. The CDR3 has 22 amino acids. Here the CDR3 reads CASSGPYRGLVSTSGGVETQYF. CDR3 in DNA: TGTGCCAGCAGTGGCCCGTATAGAGGATTGGTGTCTACCTCGGGAGGGGTAGAGACCCAGTACTTC.

The chain links TRBV28 to TRBJ2-4, with 8 bases matching TRBD2. From germline, CDR1 is MDHEN and CDR2 SYDVKM. The length of the CDR3 is 16 residues. The V and J ends lost 6 bases and 8 bases, in that order; junction bases with no gene match: 15. In DNA, the CDR3 is TGTGCCAGCAGCCCCCGGGGGGGGAGGTTCTTGGACATTCAGTACTTC. It translates to CASSPRGGRFLDIQYF. Variable domain in full (rest from reference TRBV28 and TRBJ2-4): DVKVTQSSRYLVKRTGEKVFLECVQDMDHENMFWYRQDPGLGLRLIYFSYDVKMKEKGDIPEGYSVSREKKERFSLILESASTNQTSMYLCASSPRGGRFLDIQYFGAGTRLSVL.

The chain is built from TRBV4-2 and TRBJ2-7; 7 bases match TRBD1. Losses at the gene ends were 5 bases for V and 2 bases for J; bases not matched to a gene: 6. CDR1 LGHNA and CDR2 YNFKEQ come from the germline V gene. The CDR3 spans 14 residues. DNA of the CDR3: TGTGCCAGCAGCGCCCGACAGGGACCCTACGAGCAGTACTTC. Amino acids: CASSARQGPYEQYF.

The genes are TRBV12-3 or TRBV12-4 and TRBJ2-2; D is possibly TRBD1 or TRBD2 (5 bases each). The CDR3 spans 16 residues. V lost 6 bases to trimming and J lost 3 bases, with 17 bases between them. The CDR3, as DNA: TGTGCCAGCAGAGATACAGAGGGGTATCACACCGGGGAGCTGTTTTTT. Amino acid sequence: CASRDTEGYHTGELFF.